Listed below are T cell receptor beta chains from one sample, sequenced in a study of blood T cell repertoires in COVID-19. Profiling relied on immunoSEQ multiplex PCR, and the TCRdb table lists in-frame clones only, not all of them. Of about 120,000 clones in the sample, about nine tenths are singletons; the top ten hold approximately 7.7%. Material for sequencing was peripheral blood. The receptors here all came from a human donor in a cohort sampled during active COVID-19. Each CDR3 is given with its conserved first and last residue. D genes are given only for firm matches. A clone size is listed for some rows: how often the clone was seen (once, few, many), or a class if it is expanded.

abundance,v_gene,d_gene,len,j_gene,CDR3nt,CDR3aa
.,TRBV27,.,15,TRBJ1-3,TGTGCCAGCAGTCTTACAGGGATCTCTGGAAACACCATATATTTT,CASSLTGISGNTIYF
.,TRBV7-3,TRBD2,15,TRBJ2-3,TGTGCCAGCAGCCTGGGGGGGTCGCTCACAGATACGCAGTATTTT,CASSLGGSLTDTQYF
few,TRBV18,TRBD1,14,TRBJ1-5,TGTGCCAGCTCACCGGGACAGGGTAATCAGCCCCAGCATTTT,CASSPGQGNQPQHF
.,TRBV5-1,TRBD2,16,TRBJ2-3,TGCGCCAGCAGCTTGGCCCCCGGGACTAGCGGGGGTACGCAGTATTTT,CASSLAPGTSGGTQYF
.,TRBV12-5,TRBD1,15,TRBJ2-2,TGTGCTAGTGGCCCCGGACAGGGGGTAACCGGGGAGCTGTTTTTT,CASGPGQGVTGELFF
.,TRBV19,TRBD1,15,TRBJ2-2,TGTGCCAGTAGGCAACAGGGGAAGGGTTCCGGGGAGCTGTTTTTT,CASRQQGKGSGELFF
.,TRBV28,TRBD1,17,TRBJ1-6,TGTGCCAGCAGTTTAGCCCAGATCCAGGGGGGTTGGTCACCCCTCCACTTT,CASSLAQIQGGWSPLHF
.,TRBV2,TRBD2,12,TRBJ2-7,TGTGCCAGCAGTTTGGGGAGGGGCGAGCAGTACTTC,CASSLGRGEQYF
.,TRBV30,TRBD1,16,TRBJ1-5,TGTGCCTGGAGTCCGGGACAGGGAAGAGTCAATCAGCCCCAGCATTTT,CAWSPGQGRVNQPQHF
once,TRBV20-1,.,16,TRBJ1-6,TGCAGTGCTAGTTATTTTGGGACAACCTATAATTCACCCCTCCACTTT,CSASYFGTTYNSPLHF
few,TRBV2,TRBD2,18,TRBJ2-3,TGTGCCAGCAGGATGCTGGGGGGCGGGAGGGCCTTGTTAGATACGCAGTATTTT,CASRMLGGGRALLDTQYF